The entry below gives a single TCR beta chain sequence along with its context. Its antigen is as yet unknown. Ophthalmopathy in the patients scored at least 3 on Clinical Activity Score and at least 4 on NOSPECS grade, lasting under 3 months. Patients were excluded for uncontrolled infection, other autoimmune disease, pregnancy or lactation. CDR1 and CDR2 (germline): DFQATT, SNEGSKA (reference sequence). The V segment lost 6 bases and the J segment 8 bases; nucleotides outside the gene matches: 3. This CDR3 comprises 12 residues. These data come from a study of T cells in Graves' hyperthyroidism and ophthalmopathy. Findings and caveats of the study: The blood repertoire included most of the expanded thyroid clonotypes above 0.001. Separation of ophthalmopathy from stable hyperthyroidism was achieved by a 13 V-J model.

Template material for amplifying TCR beta CDR3 regions consisted of RNA transcripts. Primed by the HTBI set, a first-round RT-PCR was run on the TCR CDR3. TCRdb reanalysed the multiplex PCR reads using MiXCR and keeps one entry per CDR3 protein. The data hold around 360,000 distinct CDR3 sequences, with around 15% observed a single time. The chain links TRBV20-1 to TRBJ1-4; 10 bases map to TRBD1. The source material was blood. The TCR comes from a woman aged 60-70 years with Graves' ophthalmopathy. CDR3 sequence: CSAEDRGEKLFF. The CDR3 DNA follows: TGCAGTGCAGAGGACAGGGGGGAAAAACTGTTTTTT.